Sequencing of this T cell receptor beta chain was carried out in a study of cytomegalovirus exposure and HLA in healthy donors. Concerning this clone: Its cognate antigen is unknown.

General study findings and limits: Available immune exposure information was restricted to CMV serostatus only. Within an earlier analysis, most TCR beta V segments proved productive either about 90% or about 30% of the time. Later analysis showed most CMV-associated TCR beta chains appearing HLA-restricted.

The PCR made use of 60 Vbeta and 13 Jbeta primers. The data were produced by immunoSEQ multiplex PCR, yet TCRdb's version contains in-frame clones alone and is incomplete. The sample contains approximately 100,000 clones, around three quarters of which appear only once. Donors consisted of healthy bone marrow donors. CDR3 length: 16 amino acids. The V and J ends lost 4 bases and 1 base, in that order; junction bases with no gene match: 8. Germline CDR1 and CDR2: SGHNT and YYREEE (reference sequence). This TCR derives from a man aged 35 to 55 in good health and CMV-seropositive. The sequenced sample was PBMCs. The rearrangement uses TRBV5-4 and TRBJ2-3; 8 nucleotides align to TRBD2. The CDR3 loop reads CASSNPSAGGTDTQYF. DNA of the CDR3: TGTGCCAGCAGCAACCCGTCAGCGGGGGGCACAGATACGCAGTATTTT.